The rows below give T cell receptor beta chains drawn from one sample of a study of blood T cell repertoires in COVID-19. Data came from immunoSEQ multiplex PCR; TCRdb stores just in-frame clones and leaves some out. The table records 20,000 to 30,000 clones, 81% of them present only once. Sequencing was done on a sample of peripheral blood. Receptor source: a woman in her seventies with COVID-19, enrolled during active disease. The CDR3 runs from the conserved cysteine through the conserved F or W. Fields, in order: V gene, clone size, D gene, J gene, CDR3 length, CDR3 protein, CDR3 DNA. D genes are given only for firm matches. Size is stated for part of the rows, as once, few or many counts, or as a class when the clone is expanded.

v_call: TRBV30
clone_size: once
d_call: TRBD2
j_call: TRBJ2-3
cdr3_length: 16
cdr3_aa: CAWSVGTSGGADTQYF
cdr3_nt: TGTGCCTGGAGTGTAGGGACTAGCGGGGGGGCAGATACGCAGTATTTT

v_call: TRBV20-1
clone_size: -
d_call: -
j_call: TRBJ2-1
cdr3_length: 11
cdr3_aa: CSARRDSEQFF
cdr3_nt: TGCAGTGCTAGGCGGGACTCCGAGCAGTTCTTC

v_call: TRBV7-9
clone_size: -
d_call: TRBD2
j_call: TRBJ2-3
cdr3_length: 15
cdr3_aa: CASSTGLAGTDTQYF
cdr3_nt: TGTGCCAGCAGCACCGGACTAGCGGGCACAGATACGCAGTATTTT

v_call: TRBV6-5
clone_size: few
d_call: -
j_call: TRBJ1-6
cdr3_length: 15
cdr3_aa: CASSPAGADNSPLHF
cdr3_nt: TGTGCCAGCAGTCCGGCAGGGGCAGATAATTCACCCCTCCACTTT

v_call: TRBV5-4
clone_size: -
d_call: -
j_call: TRBJ2-6
cdr3_length: 15
cdr3_aa: CASSLEGVGANVLTF
cdr3_nt: TGTGCCAGCAGCTTGGAGGGGGTAGGGGCCAACGTCCTGACTTTC

v_call: TRBV5-6
clone_size: -
d_call: -
j_call: TRBJ2-6
cdr3_length: 16
cdr3_aa: CASSLVSVTGANVLTF
cdr3_nt: TGTGCCAGCAGCTTGGTCTCGGTCACCGGGGCCAACGTCCTGACTTTC

v_call: TRBV19
clone_size: -
d_call: TRBD1
j_call: TRBJ2-5
cdr3_length: 15
cdr3_aa: CASSVTGTGTETQYF
cdr3_nt: TGTGCCAGTAGTGTTACCGGGACAGGGACGGAGACCCAGTACTTC

v_call: TRBV7-2
clone_size: -
d_call: -
j_call: TRBJ1-3
cdr3_length: 15
cdr3_aa: CASSLAAGVGNTIYF
cdr3_nt: TGTGCCAGCAGCTTAGCTGCCGGGGTCGGAAACACCATATATTTT

v_call: TRBV7-8
clone_size: once
d_call: TRBD1
j_call: TRBJ2-7
cdr3_length: 13
cdr3_aa: CASSLTTGDEQYF
cdr3_nt: TGTGCCAGCAGCTTAACGACAGGGGACGAGCAGTACTTC

v_call: TRBV2
clone_size: -
d_call: -
j_call: TRBJ2-5
cdr3_length: 13
cdr3_aa: CASKETAGETQYF
cdr3_nt: TGTGCCAGCAAGGAGACAGCCGGGGAGACCCAGTACTTC

v_call: TRBV5-6
clone_size: -
d_call: -
j_call: TRBJ2-4
cdr3_length: 15
cdr3_aa: CASSPRAGAKNIQYF
cdr3_nt: TGTGCCAGCAGCCCTCGGGCGGGAGCCAAAAACATTCAGTACTTC

v_call: TRBV5-1
clone_size: -
d_call: TRBD1
j_call: TRBJ1-2
cdr3_length: 17
cdr3_aa: CASSGRDRAVADYGYTF
cdr3_nt: TGCGCCAGCAGCGGCCGGGACAGGGCCGTCGCGGACTATGGCTACACCTTC

v_call: TRBV6-2/TRBV6-3
clone_size: -
d_call: -
j_call: TRBJ2-5
cdr3_length: 11
cdr3_aa: CASSYTGTQYF
cdr3_nt: TGTGCCAGCAGTTACACGGGGACCCAGTACTTC

v_call: TRBV5-6
clone_size: -
d_call: -
j_call: TRBJ1-5
cdr3_length: 14
cdr3_aa: CASSLTGSTQPQHF
cdr3_nt: TGTGCCAGCAGCTTGACAGGGAGTACTCAGCCCCAGCATTTT

v_call: TRBV7-2
clone_size: -
d_call: TRBD2
j_call: TRBJ2-4
cdr3_length: 18
cdr3_aa: CASSLVSLAVLAKNIQYF
cdr3_nt: TGTGCCAGCAGCTTAGTCTCCCTAGCGGTCCTAGCCAAAAACATTCAGTACTTC

v_call: TRBV18
clone_size: -
d_call: TRBD1
j_call: TRBJ1-6
cdr3_length: 15
cdr3_aa: CASSPRGQVGSPLHF
cdr3_nt: TGTGCCAGCTCACCAAGAGGACAGGTGGGATCACCCCTCCACTTT

v_call: TRBV28
clone_size: few
d_call: -
j_call: TRBJ1-1
cdr3_length: 15
cdr3_aa: CASSLGGTPNTEAFF
cdr3_nt: TGTGCCAGCAGTTTAGGAGGGACCCCGAACACTGAAGCTTTCTTT

v_call: TRBV27
clone_size: once
d_call: -
j_call: TRBJ1-3
cdr3_length: 13
cdr3_aa: CASSPRGGNTIYF
cdr3_nt: TGTGCCAGCAGTCCCAGGGGTGGAAACACCATATATTTT

v_call: TRBV19
clone_size: -
d_call: -
j_call: TRBJ1-3
cdr3_length: 14
cdr3_aa: CASSWAGAGNTIYF
cdr3_nt: TGTGCCAGTAGTTGGGCAGGCGCTGGAAACACCATATATTTT

v_call: TRBV19
clone_size: -
d_call: TRBD2
j_call: TRBJ2-1
cdr3_length: 15
cdr3_aa: CASSMTSGTYNEQFF
cdr3_nt: TGTGCCAGTAGTATGACTAGCGGGACCTACAATGAGCAGTTCTTC

v_call: TRBV10-3
clone_size: -
d_call: -
j_call: TRBJ1-2
cdr3_length: 13
cdr3_aa: CAISREAGDGYTF
cdr3_nt: TGTGCCATCAGTCGGGAGGCGGGGGATGGCTACACCTTC

v_call: TRBV6-1
clone_size: -
d_call: TRBD1
j_call: TRBJ2-2
cdr3_length: 15
cdr3_aa: CASSDGTANTGELFF
cdr3_nt: TGTGCCAGCAGTGATGGGACAGCGAACACCGGGGAGCTGTTTTTT

v_call: TRBV12-5
clone_size: few
d_call: TRBD1
j_call: TRBJ1-1
cdr3_length: 11
cdr3_aa: CASRDRAEAFF
cdr3_nt: TGTGCTAGTAGAGACAGGGCTGAAGCTTTCTTT

v_call: TRBV5-5
clone_size: -
d_call: -
j_call: TRBJ1-2
cdr3_length: 13
cdr3_aa: CASSLAGLGNDTF
cdr3_nt: TGTGCCAGCAGCTTGGCGGGGTTAGGAAACGACACCTTC

v_call: TRBV4-3
clone_size: -
d_call: TRBD1
j_call: TRBJ1-1
cdr3_length: 15
cdr3_aa: CASSQSWGDSTEAFF
cdr3_nt: TGCGCCAGCAGCCAATCTTGGGGGGACAGCACTGAAGCTTTCTTT

v_call: TRBV19
clone_size: -
d_call: -
j_call: TRBJ1-1
cdr3_length: 13
cdr3_aa: CASWGRLNTEAFF
cdr3_nt: TGTGCCAGTTGGGGCAGACTGAACACTGAAGCTTTCTTT

v_call: TRBV18
clone_size: few
d_call: -
j_call: TRBJ1-2
cdr3_length: 15
cdr3_aa: CASSPTNRPAYGYTF
cdr3_nt: TGTGCCAGCTCCCCCACTAACAGGCCTGCCTATGGCTACACCTTC

v_call: TRBV10-3
clone_size: -
d_call: TRBD2
j_call: TRBJ2-1
cdr3_length: 18
cdr3_aa: CAIRGLTSGYSSYNEQFF
cdr3_nt: TGTGCCATCAGAGGTCTTACTAGCGGCTACAGCTCCTACAATGAGCAGTTCTTC

v_call: TRBV3-1/TRBV3-2
clone_size: -
d_call: -
j_call: TRBJ1-2
cdr3_length: 13
cdr3_aa: CASSPRGNYGYTF
cdr3_nt: TGTGCCAGCAGTCCCCGGGGGAACTATGGCTACACCTTC

v_call: TRBV19
clone_size: -
d_call: TRBD2
j_call: TRBJ2-3
cdr3_length: 15
cdr3_aa: CASSIVGAGGDTQYF
cdr3_nt: TGTGCCAGTAGTATAGTAGGAGCGGGAGGAGATACGCAGTATTTT

v_call: TRBV7-3
clone_size: -
d_call: -
j_call: TRBJ1-2
cdr3_length: 12
cdr3_aa: CASSTPGGRVAF
cdr3_nt: TGTGCCAGCAGCACCCCGGGGGGCCGGGTCGCCTTC

v_call: TRBV11-2
clone_size: -
d_call: TRBD2
j_call: TRBJ2-1
cdr3_length: 16
cdr3_aa: CASSRLAGVPYNEQFF
cdr3_nt: TGTGCCAGCAGCCGTCTCGCGGGAGTACCCTACAATGAGCAGTTCTTC

v_call: TRBV2
clone_size: -
d_call: TRBD1
j_call: TRBJ1-1
cdr3_length: 16
cdr3_aa: CAREKDRGFSGTETFF
cdr3_nt: TGTGCCAGAGAGAAGGACAGGGGTTTCAGTGGCACTGAAACTTTCTTT

v_call: TRBV7-2
clone_size: -
d_call: TRBD2
j_call: TRBJ2-1
cdr3_length: 13
cdr3_aa: CARGEGSYNEQFF
cdr3_nt: TGTGCCAGGGGGGAGGGGTCCTACAATGAGCAGTTCTTC

v_call: TRBV7-2
clone_size: -
d_call: -
j_call: TRBJ1-2
cdr3_length: 14
cdr3_aa: CASSPSGGAGGYTF
cdr3_nt: TGTGCCAGCAGCCCAAGCGGGGGGGCTGGCGGCTACACCTTC

v_call: TRBV5-1
clone_size: few
d_call: TRBD1
j_call: TRBJ2-1
cdr3_length: 18
cdr3_aa: CASSPRTPGTGGADEQFF
cdr3_nt: TGCGCCAGCAGCCCCCGGACCCCCGGGACAGGGGGCGCGGATGAGCAGTTCTTC

v_call: TRBV5-8
clone_size: -
d_call: TRBD1
j_call: TRBJ1-2
cdr3_length: 14
cdr3_aa: CASSLAPGGYGYTF
cdr3_nt: TGTGCCAGCAGCTTGGCCCCAGGGGGCTATGGCTACACCTTC

v_call: TRBV25-1
clone_size: -
d_call: -
j_call: TRBJ2-5
cdr3_length: 14
cdr3_aa: CASSPPGNQETQYF
cdr3_nt: TGTGCCAGCAGCCCTCCGGGAAACCAAGAGACCCAGTACTTC

v_call: TRBV5-6
clone_size: -
d_call: -
j_call: TRBJ1-2
cdr3_length: 13
cdr3_aa: CASSFGRAHGYTF
cdr3_nt: TGTGCCAGCAGCTTTGGCAGGGCCCATGGCTACACCTTC

v_call: TRBV6-5
clone_size: -
d_call: -
j_call: TRBJ2-3
cdr3_length: 12
cdr3_aa: CASSSSADTQYF
cdr3_nt: TGTGCCAGCAGCTCCTCTGCAGATACGCAGTATTTT

v_call: TRBV19
clone_size: -
d_call: TRBD1
j_call: TRBJ2-7
cdr3_length: 13
cdr3_aa: CASSMVRDSEQYF
cdr3_nt: TGTGCCAGTAGTATGGTCCGGGACAGCGAGCAGTACTTC

v_call: TRBV11-3
clone_size: -
d_call: TRBD2
j_call: TRBJ2-1
cdr3_length: 17
cdr3_aa: CASIGGLTSGRVGEQFF
cdr3_nt: TGTGCCAGCATCGGGGGGTTGACTAGCGGGAGGGTTGGTGAGCAGTTCTTC

v_call: TRBV7-9
clone_size: few
d_call: -
j_call: TRBJ1-1
cdr3_length: 14
cdr3_aa: CASSGRTGNTEAFF
cdr3_nt: TGTGCCAGCAGCGGACGAACAGGGAACACTGAAGCTTTCTTT

v_call: TRBV7-9
clone_size: -
d_call: TRBD2
j_call: TRBJ2-3
cdr3_length: 18
cdr3_aa: CASSLDRLAGERTDTQYF
cdr3_nt: TGTGCCAGCAGCTTAGACCGACTAGCGGGAGAGAGGACAGATACGCAGTATTTT

v_call: TRBV4-3
clone_size: -
d_call: TRBD1
j_call: TRBJ2-2
cdr3_length: 18
cdr3_aa: CASSQGVVGQGNTGELFF
cdr3_nt: TGCGCCAGCAGCCAAGGGGTTGTGGGACAGGGGAACACCGGGGAGCTGTTTTTT

v_call: TRBV5-1
clone_size: -
d_call: -
j_call: TRBJ2-1
cdr3_length: 18
cdr3_aa: CASSFAGLARSNYNEQFF
cdr3_nt: TGCGCCAGCAGCTTCGCGGGCCTAGCGAGGTCAAACTACAATGAGCAGTTCTTC

v_call: TRBV19
clone_size: once
d_call: -
j_call: TRBJ1-2
cdr3_length: 12
cdr3_aa: CASTAGVYGYTF
cdr3_nt: TGTGCCAGTACGGCAGGGGTCTATGGCTACACCTTC

v_call: TRBV10-2
clone_size: -
d_call: -
j_call: TRBJ1-5
cdr3_length: 16
cdr3_aa: CASSSGDGDGNQPQHF
cdr3_nt: TGCGCCAGCAGTTCGGGGGATGGGGACGGCAATCAGCCCCAGCATTTT